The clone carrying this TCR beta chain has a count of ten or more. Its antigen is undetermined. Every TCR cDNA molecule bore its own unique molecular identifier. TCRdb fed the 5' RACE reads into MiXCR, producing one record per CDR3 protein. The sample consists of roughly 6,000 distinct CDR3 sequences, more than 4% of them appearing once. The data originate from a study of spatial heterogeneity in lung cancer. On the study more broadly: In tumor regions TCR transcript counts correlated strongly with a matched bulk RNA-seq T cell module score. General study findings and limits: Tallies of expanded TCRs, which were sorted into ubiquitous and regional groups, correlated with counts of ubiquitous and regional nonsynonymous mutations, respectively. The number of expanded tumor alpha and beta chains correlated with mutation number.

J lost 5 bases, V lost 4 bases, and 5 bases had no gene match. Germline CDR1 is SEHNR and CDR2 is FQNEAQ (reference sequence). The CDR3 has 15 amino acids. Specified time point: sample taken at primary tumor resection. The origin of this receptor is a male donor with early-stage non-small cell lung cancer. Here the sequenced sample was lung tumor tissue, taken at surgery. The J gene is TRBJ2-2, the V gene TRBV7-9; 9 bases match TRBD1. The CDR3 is CASSSRDRVTGELFF. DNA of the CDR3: TGTGCCAGCAGCTCCCGGGACAGGGTTACCGGGGAGCTGTTTTTT.